This TCR beta chain comes out of a study of blood T cell repertoires in COVID-19. Background on the study: Samples representing acute and convalescent COVID-19 were sourced from the United States, Italy and Spain. PBMCs, B-cell-depleted T cells, or T cells were the source of the cDNA or gDNA that made up the material.

The cohort comprised adults aged about 18 to 100 years residing in 20 to 25 US areas. Participant-given clinical history determined each cohort assignment. The sample holds a few counts of this clone. This table comes from immunoSEQ multiplex PCR, and its TCRdb copy is limited to in-frame clones, with some not included. This table holds about 270,000 clones, about 87% found once. In germline, CDR1 is SGHAT, CDR2 FQNNGV. The V segment lost 1 base and the J segment 6 bases; nucleotides outside the gene matches: 5. This CDR3 contains 14 residues. The genes are TRBV11-2 and TRBJ1-2; 7 positions match TRBD1. Sequenced input: PBMCs or T cells enriched from blood (not recorded which). This receptor was taken from a woman between 45 and 60 years old who had recovered from COVID-19. CDR3: CASSLVRQGHGYTF. CDR3 coding DNA: TGTGCCAGCAGCTTAGTTAGACAGGGTCATGGCTACACCTTC.